Given below is one TCR beta chain in context. Looked up from germline, CDR1 is GTSNPN and CDR2 is SVGIG (reference sequence). This CDR3 contains 17 residues. Trimming cost V 1 base and J 4 bases; bases outside gene matches: 10. Seattle-derived patients entered the study during active infection and were followed longitudinally. The sample originates from a study of blood T cell repertoires in COVID-19. The repertoire was sequenced with immunoSEQ multiplex PCR; TCRdb's copy has only in-frame clones and lacks some. The sample includes approximately 230,000 clones, more than 70% seen only once; the top ten take around 6.5%.

This sequence joins TRBV30 and TRBJ2-5, with TRBD2 matching over 12 bases. The sequence was obtained from a woman younger than 45 with COVID-19, enrolled during active disease. Specimen: peripheral blood. CDR3 amino acids: CAWSASLGLAGLETQYF. CDR3 DNA: TGTGCCTGGAGTGCCTCCTTAGGACTAGCGGGATTAGAGACCCAGTACTTC.